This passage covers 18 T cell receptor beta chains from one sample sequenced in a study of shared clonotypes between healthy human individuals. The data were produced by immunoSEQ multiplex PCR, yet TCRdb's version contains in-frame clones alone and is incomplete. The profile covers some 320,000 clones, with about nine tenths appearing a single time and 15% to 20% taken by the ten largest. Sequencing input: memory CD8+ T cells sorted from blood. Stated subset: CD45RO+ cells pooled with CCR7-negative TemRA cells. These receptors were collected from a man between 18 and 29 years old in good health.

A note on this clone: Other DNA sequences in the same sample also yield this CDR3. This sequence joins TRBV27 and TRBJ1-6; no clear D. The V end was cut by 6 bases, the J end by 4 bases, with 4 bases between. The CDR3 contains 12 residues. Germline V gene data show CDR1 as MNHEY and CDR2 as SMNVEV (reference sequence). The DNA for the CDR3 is TGTGCCAGCAGCCTATATAATTCACCCCTCCACTTT. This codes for CASSLYNSPLHF.

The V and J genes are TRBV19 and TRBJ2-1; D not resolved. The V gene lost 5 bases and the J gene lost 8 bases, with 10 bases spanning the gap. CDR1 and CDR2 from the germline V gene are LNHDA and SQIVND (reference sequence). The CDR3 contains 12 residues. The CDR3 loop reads CASSASNYEQFF. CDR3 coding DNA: TGTGCCAGTAGTGCCAGTAACTATGAGCAGTTCTTC. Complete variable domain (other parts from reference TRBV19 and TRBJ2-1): DGGITQSPKYLFRKEGQNVTLSCEQNLNHDAMYWYRQDPGQGLRLIYYSQIVNDFQKGDIAEGYSVSREKKESFPLTVTSAQKNPTAFYLCASSASNYEQFFGPGTRLTVL.

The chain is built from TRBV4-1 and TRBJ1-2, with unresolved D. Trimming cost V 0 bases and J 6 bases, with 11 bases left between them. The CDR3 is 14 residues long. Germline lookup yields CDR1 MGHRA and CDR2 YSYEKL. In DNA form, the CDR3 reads TGCGCCAGCAGCCAAGAGGCGGTTGACGATGGCTACACCTTC. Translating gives CASSQEAVDDGYTF.

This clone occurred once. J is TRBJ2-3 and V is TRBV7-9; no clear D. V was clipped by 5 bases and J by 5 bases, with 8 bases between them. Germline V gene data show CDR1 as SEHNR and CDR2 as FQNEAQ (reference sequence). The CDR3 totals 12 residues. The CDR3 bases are TGTGCCAGCAGCCTCCTGGGAGATACGCAGTATTTT. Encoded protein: CASSLLGDTQYF.

The CDR3 region is CASSSQEAYEQYF. For the CDR3, the DNA is TGTGCCAGCAGCTCCCAGGAAGCCTACGAGCAGTACTTC. The chain uses TRBV7-9 and TRBJ2-7; no clear D. The CDR3 loop spans 13 amino acids. Germline values: CDR1 SEHNR, CDR2 FQNEAQ (reference sequence). The V end was cut by 4 bases, the J end by 2 bases, with 9 bases between.

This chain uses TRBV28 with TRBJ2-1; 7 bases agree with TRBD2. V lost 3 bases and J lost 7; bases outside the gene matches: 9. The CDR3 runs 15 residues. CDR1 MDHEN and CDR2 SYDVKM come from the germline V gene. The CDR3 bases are TGTGCCAGCAGTTTTCCAGCGGGGCTCGAAAATGAGCAGTTCTTC. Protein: CASSFPAGLENEQFF.

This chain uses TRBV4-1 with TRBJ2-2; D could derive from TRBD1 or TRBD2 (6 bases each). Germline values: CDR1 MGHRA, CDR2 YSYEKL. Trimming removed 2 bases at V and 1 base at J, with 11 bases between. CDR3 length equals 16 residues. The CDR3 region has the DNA TGCGCCAGCAGCCAATGGGGGGCAGGGAACACCGGGGAGCTGTTTTTT. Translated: CASSQWGAGNTGELFF.

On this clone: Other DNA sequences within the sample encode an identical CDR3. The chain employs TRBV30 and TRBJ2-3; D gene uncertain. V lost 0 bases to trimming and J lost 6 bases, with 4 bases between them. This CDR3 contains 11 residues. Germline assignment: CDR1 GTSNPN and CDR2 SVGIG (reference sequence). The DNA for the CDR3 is TGTGCCTGGAGTGTAACCGATACGCAGTATTTT. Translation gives CAWSVTDTQYF.

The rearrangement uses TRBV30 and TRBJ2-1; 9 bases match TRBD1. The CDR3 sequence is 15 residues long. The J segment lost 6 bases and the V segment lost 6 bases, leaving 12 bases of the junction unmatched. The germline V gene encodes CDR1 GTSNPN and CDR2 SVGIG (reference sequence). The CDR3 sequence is CACPSRDRVGNEQFF. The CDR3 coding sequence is TGTGCCTGTCCCTCCCGGGACAGGGTGGGCAATGAGCAGTTCTTC.

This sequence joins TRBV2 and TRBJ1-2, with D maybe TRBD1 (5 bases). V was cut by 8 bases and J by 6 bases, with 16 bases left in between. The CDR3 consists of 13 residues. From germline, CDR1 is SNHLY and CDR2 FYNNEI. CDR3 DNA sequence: TGTGCCAGCTCGGACACCCCTGGGAATGGCTACACCTTC. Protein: CASSDTPGNGYTF.

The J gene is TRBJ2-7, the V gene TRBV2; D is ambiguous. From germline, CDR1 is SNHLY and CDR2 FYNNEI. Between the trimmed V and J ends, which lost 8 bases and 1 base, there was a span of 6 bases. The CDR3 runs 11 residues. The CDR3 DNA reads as TGTGCCAGCGCGGCGTCCTACGAGCAGTACTTC. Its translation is CASAASYEQYF.

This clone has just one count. In DNA, the CDR3 is TGCGCCAGCAGCCAACCTTATGGGACAGGTATCTCCTACGAGCAGTACTTC. This codes for CASSQPYGTGISYEQYF. The chain employs TRBV4-1 and TRBJ2-7; the match to TRBD1 covers 8 bases. The V gene end was trimmed by 2 bases and the J gene end by 0 bases; junction bases not matched to a gene: 9. The CDR3 extends over 17 amino acids. Germline values: CDR1 MGHRA, CDR2 YSYEKL.

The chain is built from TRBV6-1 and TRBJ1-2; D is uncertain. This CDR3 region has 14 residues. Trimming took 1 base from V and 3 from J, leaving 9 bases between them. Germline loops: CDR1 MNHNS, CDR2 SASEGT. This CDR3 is CASSEVGWDYGYTF. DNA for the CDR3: TGTGCCAGCAGTGAAGTCGGATGGGACTATGGCTACACCTTC.

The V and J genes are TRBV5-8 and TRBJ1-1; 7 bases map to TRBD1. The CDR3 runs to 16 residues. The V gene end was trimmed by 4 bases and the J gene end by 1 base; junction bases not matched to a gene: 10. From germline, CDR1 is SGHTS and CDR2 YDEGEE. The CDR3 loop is CASSPWGGTENTEAFF. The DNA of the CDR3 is TGTGCCAGCAGCCCTTGGGGTGGGACAGAGAACACTGAAGCTTTCTTT.

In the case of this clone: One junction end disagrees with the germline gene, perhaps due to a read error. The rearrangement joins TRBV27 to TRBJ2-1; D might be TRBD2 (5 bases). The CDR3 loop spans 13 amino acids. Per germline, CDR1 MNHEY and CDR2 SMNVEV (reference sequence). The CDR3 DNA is TGTGCCAGCAGCCCCCAAGACTACGATGAGCAGTTCTTC. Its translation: CASSPQDYDEQFF.

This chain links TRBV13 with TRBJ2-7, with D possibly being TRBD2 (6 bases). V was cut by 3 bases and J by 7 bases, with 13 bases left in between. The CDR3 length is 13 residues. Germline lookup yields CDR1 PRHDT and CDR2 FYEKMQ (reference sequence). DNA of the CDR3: TGTGCCAGCAGCTTGTTGGCGGGACGGGAGCAGTACTTC. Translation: CASSLLAGREQYF.

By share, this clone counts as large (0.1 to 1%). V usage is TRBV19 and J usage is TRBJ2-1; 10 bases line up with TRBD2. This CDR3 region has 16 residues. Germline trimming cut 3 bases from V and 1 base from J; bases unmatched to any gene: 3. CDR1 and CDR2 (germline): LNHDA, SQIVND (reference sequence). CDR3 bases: TGTGCCAGTAGTATCTTGGGACTAGCGTCCTACAATGAGCAGTTCTTC. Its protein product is CASSILGLASYNEQFF.

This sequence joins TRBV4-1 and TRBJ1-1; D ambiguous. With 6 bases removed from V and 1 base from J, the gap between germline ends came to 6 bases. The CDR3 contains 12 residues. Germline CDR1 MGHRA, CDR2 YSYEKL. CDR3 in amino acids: CASRSANTEAFF. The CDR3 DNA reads TGCGCCAGCAGGTCGGCGAACACTGAAGCTTTCTTT.